This entry concerns a single T cell receptor (beta chain). The antigen it recognizes is unknown. One base away there is no much larger clone; base qualities are not given. This sample is drawn from a study of blood T cell repertoires in COVID-19 (TCRdb year 2020). For context, the study as a whole: The collaborator samples originated in the United States, Italy and Spain and spanned the acute and convalescent phases of COVID-19. The prospective study material was composed of cDNA or gDNA derived from T cells, B-cell-depleted T cells, or PBMCs. Subjects who had been exposed to COVID-19, were actively infected with it, or had recovered from it provided the deeply sampled blood TCRbeta repertoires that made up the dataset. The repertoires were made available in a free public database intended to serve as a resource for research on the immune response to SARS-CoV-2. Samples came from the ongoing ImmuneRACE study (first 160 participants) plus 1,254 subjects from 6 global collaborators. Nearly every sample came with metadata listing a de-identified subject ID, COVID-19 status, age in years and sex. Where HLA class I and class II types were available, the types were taken from metadata supplied by the sample provider, not from assay-based typing.

TCRbeta CDR3 regions were amplified from genomic DNA by means of the immunoSEQ Assay, a bias-controlled multiplex PCR. In the paper's pipeline: Nucleated cell counts per sample were estimated from amplification of reference gene primers within the assay. Sequence reads were collapsed and filtered to measure the absolute abundance of every unique TCRbeta CDR3 rearrangement. For each sample, productive Simpson clonality was calculated as the square root of Simpson's diversity index across productive rearrangements. Drawn from immuneACCESS, this table holds only the in-frame rearrangements with V and J called that TCRdb kept. Clones are partly lost; checked studies trace under half to an unresolved V gene and leave the rest unexplained. V, J and clone size were drawn from that table, and D and trimming were deduced from the DNA. The sample table holds tens of thousands of clones, of which approximately 89% were seen once. The ten top clones hold 11% of the sample.

Collaborating institutions collected whole blood in K2EDTA tubes following their own protocols. For TCRbeta analysis, collaborators shipped samples as frozen whole blood, isolated PBMCs, or DNA extracted from either of those sample types. Broader findings and caveats from the paper: How much clinical and demographic metadata was included differed by source and by participant, and the metadata was provided uncurated.

V is cut by 4 bases and J by 4 bases, and the space between the germline ends is 11 bases. The CDR3 contains 13 residues, cysteine and phenylalanine counted. Left in the record is the CDR3 DNA by itself, 39 bases read in frame from the first base. As encoded in the germline V gene, CDR1 is SGHTA while CDR2 is FQGTGA. The source material was peripheral blood. This receptor was identified in a man aged 80 or over with acute or convalescent COVID-19. The V gene is TRBV7-3 and the J gene is TRBJ2-7; the D segment could be TRBD2, given 5 matching bases. CDR3 region: CASSSGLGYEQYF. DNA sequence: TGTGCCAGCAGCTCTGGACTGGGATACGAGCAGTACTTC.